This T cell receptor beta chain was obtained from a study of blood T cell repertoires in COVID-19. Background on the study: From T cells, B-cell-depleted T cells, or PBMCs came the material, which was cDNA or gDNA.

Per the study methods: Amplification from reference gene primers served as the basis for estimated nucleated cell counts. The method was immunoSEQ multiplex PCR; TCRdb's version includes in-frame clones alone and lacks a portion of them. Clone size and the V and J calls come from that table; the DNA yielded D and trimming. The data hold roughly 100,000 clones, with 86% observed a single time. The J segment lost 0 bases and the V segment lost 6 bases, leaving 8 bases of the junction unmatched. The germline V gene has CDR1 KGHSH and CDR2 LQKENI. The CDR3 runs 16 residues. Sequenced: peripheral blood. This sequence originates from a human donor in a cohort sampled during active COVID-19. The chain recombines TRBV18 with TRBJ2-3; 8 nucleotides match TRBD2. The DNA of the CDR3 is TGTGCCAGCTCTCCAACTAGCGGTCCTAGCACAGATACGCAGTATTTT. Its translation: CASSPTSGPSTDTQYF.